The 17 T cell receptor beta chains given below trace back to one sample, sequenced in a study of cytomegalovirus exposure and HLA in healthy donors. The PCR had 60 Vbeta and 13 Jbeta primers. Method: immunoSEQ multiplex PCR; TCRdb's copy keeps in-frame clones and lacks some. Of about 150,000 clones in the sample, 64% were seen once. The material sequenced was PBMCs. The receptors shown here come from a woman between 25 and 40 years old in good health and CMV-seropositive.

The rearrangement links TRBV2 to TRBJ2-1, with 7 bases that match TRBD2. The germline V gene encodes CDR1 SNHLY and CDR2 FYNNEI. This CDR3 region has 15 residues. V dropped 5 bases and J dropped 1; count of bases not matched to a gene: 5. The CDR3 loop reads CASSRLADSYNEQFF. CDR3 nucleotides: TGTGCCAGCAGTCGACTAGCTGATTCCTACAATGAGCAGTTCTTC.

V is TRBV11-2 and J is TRBJ1-1; no firm D call. The CDR3 has 16 residues. With 0 bases removed from V and 1 base from J, the gap between germline ends came to 12 bases. From germline, CDR1 is SGHAT and CDR2 FQNNGV. CDR3 in amino acids: CASSLDWVLGNTEAFF. The CDR3 nucleotides read TGTGCCAGCAGCTTAGATTGGGTCCTAGGGAACACTGAAGCTTTCTTT. Full variable domain (missing parts from reference TRBV11-2 and TRBJ1-1): EAGVAQSPRYKIIEKRQSVAFWCNPISGHATLYWYQQILGQGPKLLIQFQNNGVVDDSQLPKDRFSAERLKGVDSTLKIQPAKLEDSAVYLCASSLDWVLGNTEAFFGQGTRLTVV.

The chain combines TRBV5-1 with TRBJ2-3; a weak D match, TRBD2 (5 bases). The CDR3 contains 16 residues. With 3 bases removed from V and 0 bases from J, the gap between germline ends came to 14 bases. Germline-derived CDR1 and CDR2 are SGHRS and YFSETQ. Written as DNA, the CDR3 is TGCGCCAGCAGCTCCGGACTCTACACTAGCACAGATACGCAGTATTTT. Amino acids: CASSSGLYTSTDTQYF.

The chain links TRBV5-1 to TRBJ1-6; 9 nucleotides align to TRBD1. Germline CDR1 reads SGHRS; CDR2 reads YFSETQ. The CDR3 consists of 16 residues. The ends lost 3 bases at V and 9 bases at J; junction bases unmatched: 10. The CDR3 coding sequence is TGCGCCAGCAGCTCGGGACAGGGAATTCTAAGTTCACCCCTCCACTTT. Amino acid sequence: CASSSGQGILSSPLHF.

This rearrangement joins TRBV6-5 to TRBJ1-6, with TRBD1 identical over 7 bases. J gave up 7 bases and V 7 bases, and 4 bases lay outside the gene matches. Per germline, CDR1 MNHEY and CDR2 SVGAGI. The length of the CDR3 is 13 residues. In nucleotides, the CDR3 is TGTGCCAGCAACGGACAGGCGAATTCACCCCTCCACTTT. Amino acid sequence: CASNGQANSPLHF.

This clone was observed once. J is TRBJ1-2 and V is TRBV5-1; D is possibly TRBD1 (5 bases). Trimming took 2 bases from V and 2 from J, leaving 16 bases between them. CDR1 is SGHRS and CDR2 is YFSETQ in the germline V gene. The CDR3 totals 16 residues. DNA of the CDR3: TGCGCCAGCAGCTTAGGCGGTCGGGGGATAAACTATGGCTACACCTTC. Encoded protein: CASSLGGRGINYGYTF.

The gene calls are TRBV28 and TRBJ2-3; D not certain. The CDR3 is 13 amino acids. V dropped 4 bases and J dropped 0 bases, with 5 bases sitting between them. Germline V gene data show CDR1 as MDHEN and CDR2 as SYDVKM. The CDR3 DNA is TGTGCCAGCAGTTCTGAGAGCACAGATACGCAGTATTTT. Translating gives CASSSESTDTQYF.

The chain employs TRBV6-1 and TRBJ2-2, with 11 bases identical to TRBD2. The junction had 6 bases not matched to a gene; V was cut back by 10 bases and J by 5 bases. CDR1 and CDR2 from the germline V gene are MNHNS and SASEGT. CDR3 size: 14 residues. The CDR3 region is CATRGTSGTGELFF. CDR3 bases: TGTGCCACTCGGGGGACTAGCGGTACCGGGGAGCTGTTTTTT.

This chain uses TRBV5-6 with TRBJ2-1, with D hard to call. The V end lost 1 base, the J end lost 4 bases, and 9 bases lay between the germline ends. CDR1 and CDR2 from the germline V gene are SGHDT and YYEEEE. The CDR3 loop spans 14 amino acids. The CDR3 DNA reads as TGTGCCAGCAGCTTGAGAAACTGGTACAATGAGCAGTTCTTC. Translation gives CASSLRNWYNEQFF.

The rearrangement joins TRBV10-1 to TRBJ1-4, with 7 nucleotides matching TRBD1. CDR1 and CDR2 (germline): WNHNN, SYGVQD (reference sequence). Unmatched junction bases numbered 4, after V lost 4 bases and J lost 8 bases. The CDR3 spans 13 residues. Written as DNA, the CDR3 is TGCGCCAGCAGTGGATCAGGGGGAGAAAAACTGTTTTTT. Amino acid sequence: CASSGSGGEKLFF.

This chain connects TRBV4-2 to TRBJ2-7; unclear D gene. Trimming stripped 3 bases from V and 2 bases from J, with 8 bases between. The germline V gene encodes CDR1 LGHNA and CDR2 YNFKEQ. This CDR3 has 13 residues. In DNA, the CDR3 is TGTGCCAGCAGCCAGGCGGAAACCTACGAGCAGTACTTC. Protein sequence: CASSQAETYEQYF.

V is TRBV6-4 and J is TRBJ2-7; 9 bases align to TRBD1. The germline CDR1 and CDR2 sequences are MRHNA and SNTAGT. J lost 3 bases, V lost 6 bases, and 12 bases had no gene match. The CDR3 has 16 residues. The CDR3 reads CASRPTTGGYDYEQYF. The DNA for the CDR3 is TGTGCCAGCAGACCCACGACAGGGGGTTACGACTACGAGCAGTACTTC.

As to this clone: Other DNA sequences from this sample encode an identical CDR3 as well. The chain uses TRBV6-5 and TRBJ2-7; D perhaps matches TRBD2 (6 bases). The V gene lost 3 bases and the J gene lost 7 bases, with 22 bases spanning the gap. Germline V gene lookup returns CDR1 MNHEY and CDR2 SVGAGI. CDR3 length equals 16 residues. The CDR3 bases are TGTGCCAGCAGTTATGTGGGGGAGGATGCGGACTATGAGCAGTACTTC. Its translation is CASSYVGEDADYEQYF.

V and J are TRBV29-1 and TRBJ2-5; 10 bases are shared with TRBD1. TRBJ2-7 matches the DNA end more closely, so the J call is doubtful. This CDR3 has 13 amino acids. Looked up from germline, CDR1 is SQVTM and CDR2 is ANQGSEA. The CDR3 loop is CSVRDRGRYEQYF. Written as DNA, the CDR3 is TGCAGCGTGAGGGACAGGGGACGTTACGAGCAGTACTTC.

This chain uses TRBV19 with TRBJ2-2; 7 nucleotides match TRBD2. The germline V gene has CDR1 LNHDA and CDR2 SQIVND (reference sequence). The J segment lost 5 bases and the V segment lost 7 bases, leaving 10 bases of the junction unmatched. This CDR3 is built from 15 residues. CDR3 DNA sequence: TGTGCCAGTACTAAAAGGGCGGGGGAGACCGGGGAGCTGTTTTTT. It encodes CASTKRAGETGELFF.

This chain joins TRBV11-2 and TRBJ2-7; TRBD2 matches 7 bases. This CDR3 has 15 amino acids. V dropped 5 bases and J dropped 4; count of bases not matched to a gene: 11. Germline assignment: CDR1 SGHAT and CDR2 FQNNGV. The CDR3, as DNA: TGTGCCAGCAGCCTCTCCGGGGGGTCCTCTTACGAGCAGTACTTC. Its protein product is CASSLSGGSSYEQYF.

J is TRBJ2-5 and V is TRBV6-5; the D is unclear. Per the germline V gene, CDR1 is MNHEY and CDR2 is SVGAGI. Trimming removed 5 bases at V and 1 base at J, with 8 bases between. The length of the CDR3 is 13 residues. CDR3 DNA sequence: TGTGCCAGCAGTCCACGGGTCCAAGAGACCCAGTACTTC. It is translated as CASSPRVQETQYF.